This T cell receptor (beta chain) is drawn from a study of T-cell memory formation after mild COVID-19. The junction had 5 bases not matched to a gene; V was cut back by 3 bases and J by 0 bases. The germline V gene encodes CDR1 SEHNR and CDR2 FQNEAQ (reference sequence). The CDR3 is 16 amino acids. MiXCR, run by TCRdb on the 5' RACE reads, gives a single entry per CDR3 protein. The data show about 350,000 distinct CDR3 sequences, around 13% seen once. Sequencing was performed on PBMCs or a T cell subset sorted from them (not recorded which). V gene TRBV7-9 combines with J gene TRBJ1-3; TRBD1 matches 7 bases. The sequence came from a man aged 18 to 29 who had mild COVID-19 (a few samples of this study predate the infection). Cell type and time point are not known. The CDR3 here is CASSFSTGDSGNTIYF. The CDR3 DNA reads as TGTGCCAGCAGCTTTTCCACAGGGGACTCTGGAAACACCATATATTTT.